The 6 T cell receptor beta chains below all came from one sample that was sequenced in a study of PD-L1 blockade in urothelial cancer. Some clones are missing from TCRdb's copy, which holds only in-frame ones; the method was immunoSEQ multiplex PCR. Among 85,000 to 130,000 clones, roughly nine tenths were seen once, and the ten largest hold 0.8% to 1%. This sample comprised PBMCs, obtained around atezolizumab (anti-PD-L1) treatment. The receptor source for this set is a woman at least 80 years old with urothelial cancer.

The chain has TRBV19 and TRBJ2-3; the D gene is possibly TRBD2 (6 bases). Trimming removed 3 bases from V and 9 bases from J, with 10 bases in between. The germline gives CDR1 LNHDA, CDR2 SQIVND (reference sequence). CDR3 length: 12 amino acids. CDR3 DNA sequence: TGTGCCAGTAGTATTAGCGGAGGCACGCAGTATTTT. It translates to CASSISGGTQYF.

This CDR3 reads CASSYSDFTEAFF. DNA for the CDR3: TGTGCCAGCAGTTACTCGGACTTCACTGAAGCTTTCTTT. The genes are TRBV6-5 and TRBJ1-1; no definite D call. CDR3 length: 13 residues. V was pared by 0 bases and J by 4 bases, with 6 bases between. Per the germline V gene, CDR1 is MNHEY and CDR2 is SVGAGI.

The chain has TRBV6-1 and TRBJ2-3; D gene unclear. V was trimmed by 7 bases and J by 2 bases, leaving 16 bases between them. The CDR3 loop spans 15 amino acids. Germline-derived CDR1 and CDR2 are MNHNS and SASEGT. CDR3 DNA sequence: TGTGCCAGCATCTTGGGCCCAGCAAACACAGATACGCAGTATTTT. It translates to CASILGPANTDTQYF.

This chain joins TRBV19 and TRBJ2-2; 7 nucleotides line up with TRBD2. The CDR3 sequence is 15 residues long. Germline V gene data show CDR1 as LNHDA and CDR2 as SQIVND (reference sequence). With V trimmed by 6 bases and J by 0 bases, 4 bases remained unmatched. The CDR3, as DNA: TGTGCCAGTAGGCTCGGGGGGACGAACACCGGGGAGCTGTTTTTT. Protein sequence: CASRLGGTNTGELFF.

The chain couples TRBV30 to TRBJ1-3, with D unresolved. The CDR3 length is 14 residues. V was pared by 0 bases and J by 2 bases, with 8 bases between. CDR1 and CDR2 from the germline V gene are GTSNPN and SVGIG (reference sequence). The CDR3 DNA follows: TGTGCCTGGAGTGTACCTGGGCCTGGAAACACCATATATTTT. Its translation is CAWSVPGPGNTIYF.

V usage is TRBV29-1 and J usage is TRBJ2-7; D might be TRBD1 (6 bases). The V gene's germline CDR1 is SQVTM and CDR2 ANQGSEA. The V end was cut by 5 bases, the J end by 3 bases, with 20 bases between. The CDR3 is 15 residues long. The CDR3 DNA reads TGCAGCGTTTCTGAGCCGGACAGATTTTACTACGAGCAGTACTTC. Amino acid sequence: CSVSEPDRFYYEQYF.